This TCR beta chain was recorded in a study of T cells after yellow fever vaccination. The study made its TCR cDNA through 5'RACE template switching. That step introduced a universal primer site along with UMIs. One entry per CDR3 protein, called by TCRdb with MiXCR from the 5' RACE reads. The sample holds about 240,000 distinct CDR3 sequences, around 7% seen once. This clonotype was observed a few times. Its antigen is not identified. Overall study findings and caveats: A faster peak, day 5 versus 15, was reached by the weaker secondary response. Bulk-population clonotypes that are abundant could appear as contaminants in FACS-sorted repertoires.

CDR3 length equals 16 residues. With 0 bases removed from V and 1 base from J, the gap between germline ends came to 13 bases. CDR1 is SEHNR and CDR2 is FQNEAQ in the germline V gene (reference sequence). The sequence came from a man aged 25-45 years who received the YFV17D yellow fever vaccine. This material consisted of CD4+ T cells sorted from PBMCs, taken 15 days after the yellow fever booster vaccination. V gene TRBV7-9 combines with J gene TRBJ2-7; D not certain. This CDR3 is CASSLALAPGSYEQYF. The CDR3 DNA reads as TGTGCCAGCAGCTTAGCGCTGGCCCCTGGTTCCTACGAGCAGTACTTC.